This TCR beta chain comes out of a study of Ad26.COV2.S vaccination and SARS-CoV-2 variants. Study context: Donor joined the COV1001 Ad26.COV2.S trial arm. Study observations and caveats: Higher spike-specific TCR breadth was found in vaccine recipients than in placebo recipients.

This clone turned up a few times. Its target is unknown. Data came from immunoSEQ multiplex PCR; TCRdb stores just in-frame clones and leaves some out. The sample yields about 470,000 clones, less than 95% seen once. Germline CDR1 is SGHTA and CDR2 is FQGNSA. V gave up 4 bases and J gave up 1 base; unmatched junction bases: 7. The CDR3 consists of 15 residues. Treatment in this sample: some 20 received Ad26.COV2.S at low or high dose, single or two shots; roughly 5 received placebo; per-sample allocation not given. Day 63 after the first injection of vaccine or placebo was the sampling time. This person who donated was an adult of 18-55 years in Boston.

Sequencing was performed on peripheral blood, taken in a trial of Ad26.COV2.S vaccine versus placebo. The chain employs TRBV7-2 and TRBJ2-7; 7 bases agree with TRBD1. This receptor was identified in a person aged 18-60 years who received the Ad26.COV2.S COVID-19 vaccine or a placebo. CDR3 DNA: TGTGCCAGCAGCTCCCCGGACAGGCCGTCCTACGAGCAGTACTTC. Translation gives CASSSPDRPSYEQYF.